The sequence of this TCR beta chain was determined in a study of blood T cell repertoires in COVID-19. Across the study: Acute and convalescent COVID-19 samples came from the United States, Italy and Spain.

TCRdb keeps only in-frame clones here, not all; method: immunoSEQ multiplex PCR. The profile shows roughly 190,000 clones, less than 85% of them singletons. This clone was counted once. Participants, 18 to 89 years old, spanned around 25 US areas. Cohort allocation depended upon clinical history that participants reported. Germline CDR1 reads LNHDA; CDR2 reads SQIVND (reference sequence). The CDR3 spans 15 residues. J lost 2 bases, V lost 1 base, and 2 bases had no gene match. Sample: PBMCs or T cells enriched from blood (not recorded which). The source is a woman younger than 45 who had recovered from COVID-19. V and J are TRBV19 and TRBJ1-5; the match to TRBD1 covers 7 bases. DNA for the CDR3: TGTGCCAGTAGTATAGGGGGACAGCGCAATCAGCCCCAGCATTTT. Its translation: CASSIGGQRNQPQHF. Variable domain in full (rest from reference TRBV19 and TRBJ1-5): DGGITQSPKYLFRKEGQNVTLSCEQNLNHDAMYWYRQDPGQGLRLIYYSQIVNDFQKGDIAEGYSVSREKKESFPLTVTSAQKNPTAFYLCASSIGGQRNQPQHFGDGTRLSIL.